These T cell receptor beta chains were read from a single sample in a study of graft-versus-host responses after intestinal transplantation. These TCRs are of unknown antigen specificity. Profiling relied on immunoSEQ multiplex PCR, and the TCRdb table lists in-frame clones only, not all of them. The repertoire holds under 130,000 clones, with 90% to 95% as singletons. This specimen consisted of unstimulated CD8+ T cells sorted from spleen or lymph node cells, obtained before intestinal transplant. These receptors were taken from a human donor who received an intestinal transplant. Both conserved end residues are part of each CDR3. Fields, in order: V gene, clone size, J gene, D gene, CDR3 protein, CDR3 DNA. D genes are given only for firm matches. Clone size is stated in some rows and not others, as once, few, many or a class when expanded.

TRBV6-5	NA	TRBJ1-3	TRBD1	CASSYRAGGSGNTIYF	TGTGCCAGCAGTTACCGGGCAGGGGGATCTGGAAACACCATATATTTT
TRBV6-1	NA	TRBJ2-7	TRBD1	CASSDWTGKTYEQYF	TGTGCCAGCAGTGACTGGACAGGGAAAACCTACGAGCAGTACTTC
TRBV2	NA	TRBJ1-5	TRBD1	CASSVGRGRNQPQHF	TGTGCCAGCAGTGTTGGAAGGGGGCGAAATCAGCCCCAGCATTTT
TRBV30	NA	TRBJ2-5	NA	CAWKSTRGRRQETQYF	TGTGCCTGGAAATCTACCCGCGGACGTAGGCAAGAGACCCAGTACTTC
TRBV4-2	NA	TRBJ2-1	NA	CASSQDPGRSSYNEQFF	TGTGCCAGCAGCCAAGACCCCGGCCGGAGCTCCTACAATGAGCAGTTCTTC
TRBV29-1	NA	TRBJ2-1	NA	CSSRRGQLVFF	TGCAGCTCAAGGAGGGGGCAGTTGGTGTTCTTC
TRBV29-1	NA	TRBJ1-1	NA	CSVEEEYRVGTEAFF	TGCAGCGTTGAAGAGGAGTACAGGGTAGGCACTGAAGCTTTCTTT
TRBV27	once	TRBJ2-3	TRBD2	CASSGLVKSDTQYF	TGTGCCAGCAGTGGACTAGTCAAGTCAGATACGCAGTATTTT
TRBV11-2	NA	TRBJ2-7	NA	CASSLEVFYEQYF	TGTGCCAGCAGCTTAGAGGTGTTCTACGAGCAGTACTTC
TRBV4-1	NA	TRBJ1-4	TRBD1	CASSQDGDSNEKLFF	TGCGCCAGCAGCCAAGATGGGGACAGTAATGAAAAACTGTTTTTT
TRBV19	NA	TRBJ1-6	TRBD1	CASTEQGLNSPLHF	TGTGCCAGTACTGAACAGGGGCTCAATTCACCCCTCCACTTT
TRBV7-9	NA	TRBJ2-3	NA	CASSLAGGPGDTQYF	TGTGCCAGCAGCTTAGCGGGGGGGCCAGGAGATACGCAGTATTTT
TRBV25-1	NA	TRBJ2-1	TRBD2	CASGRGGNEQFF	TGTGCCAGCGGACGGGGAGGGAATGAGCAGTTCTTC
TRBV19	NA	TRBJ2-7	NA	CASSIGPRGYEQYF	TGTGCCAGTAGTATAGGACCAAGGGGCTACGAGCAGTACTTC
TRBV7-9	few	TRBJ1-2	NA	CASILDSGGYTF	TGTGCCAGCATCCTGGACTCGGGTGGCTACACCTTC
TRBV29-1	NA	TRBJ1-2	NA	CSVLDYGYTF	TGCAGCGTGTTGGACTATGGCTACACCTTC
TRBV11-2	NA	TRBJ2-1	TRBD2	CASSFRAGGSSYNEQFF	TGTGCCAGCAGCTTTAGGGCGGGGGGAAGCTCCTACAATGAGCAGTTCTTC
TRBV6-1	NA	TRBJ1-1	NA	CAIDERKLNTEAFF	TGTGCCATCGACGAAAGGAAACTGAACACTGAAGCTTTCTTT
TRBV7-9	NA	TRBJ2-7	TRBD1	CASSNIIQGAVYEQYF	TGTGCCAGCAGCAACATTATACAGGGGGCGGTCTACGAGCAGTACTTC
TRBV4-1	NA	TRBJ2-7	NA	CASSQDRVEQYF	TGCGCCAGCAGCCAAGACAGGGTCGAGCAGTACTTC
TRBV18	NA	TRBJ2-7	NA	CASSSTSPLSYEQYF	TGTGCCAGCTCATCAACTTCCCCTCTCTCCTACGAGCAGTACTTC
TRBV30	NA	TRBJ2-1	NA	CAWSVPGWRSSYNEQFF	TGTGCCTGGAGTGTCCCGGGGTGGCGGAGCTCCTACAATGAGCAGTTCTTC
TRBV11-2	NA	TRBJ2-2	NA	CASSLEGELFF	TGTGCCAGCAGCTTAGAAGGGGAGCTGTTTTTT
TRBV30	NA	TRBJ2-1	NA	CAWSGGLSYNEQFF	TGTGCCTGGTCTGGGGGCCTCTCCTACAATGAGCAGTTCTTC
TRBV27	NA	TRBJ1-6	NA	CASSLGASPLHF	TGTGCCAGCAGTTTAGGGGCATCACCCCTCCACTTT
TRBV27	NA	TRBJ1-2	TRBD1	CASSQTGAGYTF	TGTGCCAGCAGTCAAACAGGGGCTGGCTACACCTTC
TRBV6-5	NA	TRBJ2-7	NA	CASSERGSTYEQYF	TGTGCCAGCAGTGAAAGGGGATCTACCTACGAGCAGTACTTC
TRBV10-3	NA	TRBJ1-1	NA	CAISPTGHEAFF	TGTGCCATCAGCCCGACAGGACATGAAGCTTTCTTT
TRBV9	once	TRBJ1-1	NA	CASSVAGRNTEAFF	TGTGCCAGCAGCGTAGCTGGGAGGAACACTGAAGCTTTCTTT
TRBV7-9	once	TRBJ1-6	NA	CASSPSSLHF	TGTGCCAGCAGCCCCAGTAGCCTCCACTTT
TRBV9	NA	TRBJ2-3	TRBD1	CASSGGAGTGIPDTQYF	TGTGCCAGCAGCGGAGGGGCTGGGACAGGAATCCCAGATACGCAGTATTTT
TRBV15	NA	TRBJ2-2	NA	CATRLAGGELFF	TGTGCCACCAGGCTTGCGGGCGGGGAGCTGTTTTTT
TRBV7-9	NA	TRBJ2-5	NA	CASSSADRDYQETQYF	TGTGCCAGCAGCTCCGCCGACCGGGACTACCAAGAGACCCAGTACTTC
TRBV10-2	NA	TRBJ1-5	NA	CASSESGWQPQHF	TGCGCCAGCAGTGAGTCGGGCTGGCAGCCCCAGCATTTT
TRBV6-6	NA	TRBJ1-5	TRBD1	CASSSMDREAGPQHF	TGTGCCAGCAGCTCGATGGACAGGGAGGCTGGGCCCCAGCATTTT
TRBV19	NA	TRBJ2-5	TRBD1	CASSDWTGGAETQYF	TGTGCCAGTAGTGATTGGACAGGGGGGGCGGAGACCCAGTACTTC
TRBV27	NA	TRBJ2-7	TRBD1	CASSLGWGRQGVVYEQYF	TGTGCCAGCAGTTTAGGGTGGGGGAGACAGGGGGTCGTCTACGAGCAGTACTTC
TRBV4-2	once	TRBJ1-1	NA	CASSQITRNTEAFF	TGTGCCAGCAGCCAAATAACAAGGAACACTGAAGCTTTCTTT
TRBV6-5	NA	TRBJ1-1	NA	CASRKMNTEAFF	TGTGCCAGCAGGAAAATGAACACTGAAGCTTTCTTT
TRBV11-2	NA	TRBJ2-7	NA	CASSLDLLSGTDSYEQYF	TGTGCCAGCAGCTTAGATTTGTTATCCGGCACTGATTCCTACGAGCAGTACTTC
TRBV19	few	TRBJ1-3	NA	CASRGWAGNTIYF	TGTGCCAGTCGAGGGTGGGCTGGAAACACCATATATTTT
TRBV6-1	NA	TRBJ1-1	TRBD1	CASSERDRVNTEAFF	TGTGCCAGCAGTGAAAGGGACAGGGTCAACACTGAAGCTTTCTTT
TRBV4-1	NA	TRBJ1-1	NA	CASSQGGEAFF	TGCGCCAGCAGCCAAGGCGGGGAAGCTTTCTTT